Listed here is a single T cell receptor beta chain. Its antigen is unidentified. V lost 5 bases and J lost 4; bases outside the gene matches: 5. The CDR3 is 14 residues long. This sample was taken from a study of OX40 agonist ivuxolimab in advanced cancers. Study-level results: The study found that CD8+ T cells averaged more expanded clones than CD4+.

Produced via immunoSEQ multiplex PCR; TCRdb's table is partial and in-frame only. The table lists around 70,000 clones, roughly 82% of them singletons, with approximately 11% in the top ten. The sample consisted of CD4+ or CD8+ T cells sorted from blood, taken in a trial of the OX40 agonist ivuxolimab. The source is an adult with an advanced solid tumor such as melanoma, head and neck, liver or kidney cancer. The J gene is TRBJ2-5, the V gene TRBV23-1; 9 bases map to TRBD1. TRBV23-1 is identified as an open reading frame with a role that is uncertain. The CDR3 DNA reads as TGCGCCAGCAGTATACAGGGGGCGAGAGAGACCCAGTACTTC. Translated: CASSIQGARETQYF.